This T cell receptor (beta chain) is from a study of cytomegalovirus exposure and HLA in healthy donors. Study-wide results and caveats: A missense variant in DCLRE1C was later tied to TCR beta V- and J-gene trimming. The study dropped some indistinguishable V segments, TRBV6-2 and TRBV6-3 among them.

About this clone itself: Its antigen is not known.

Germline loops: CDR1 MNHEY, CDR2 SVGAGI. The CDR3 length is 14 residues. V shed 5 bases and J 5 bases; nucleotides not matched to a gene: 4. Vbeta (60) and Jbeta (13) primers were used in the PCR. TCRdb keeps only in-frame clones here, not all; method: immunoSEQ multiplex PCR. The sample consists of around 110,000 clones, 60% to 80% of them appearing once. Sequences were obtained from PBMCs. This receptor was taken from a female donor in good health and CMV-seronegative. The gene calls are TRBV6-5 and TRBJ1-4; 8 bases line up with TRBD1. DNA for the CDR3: TGTGCCAGCAGTCTGACAGGGGTCAATGAAAAACTGTTTTTT. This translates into CASSLTGVNEKLFF.